The present entry profiles one T cell receptor beta chain with its context. Germline lookup yields CDR1 MNHEY and CDR2 SVGAGI. The length of the CDR3 is 13 residues. V was shortened by 5 bases and J by 4 bases, with 11 bases between the two germline ends. These data belong to a study of blood T cell repertoires in COVID-19. Study information: Sample material is recorded as cDNA or gDNA derived from T cells, B-cell-depleted T cells, or PBMCs.

TCRdb's table, derived via immunoSEQ multiplex PCR, lists solely in-frame clones and lacks some. The repertoire consists of 350,000 to 500,000 clones, with about 88% occurring once and the leading ten covering 1.4%. The sample consisted of PBMCs or T cells enriched from blood (not recorded which). This receptor was taken from a young woman who had been exposed to COVID-19. This chain uses TRBV6-5 with TRBJ1-2; D is unresolved. The CDR3 sequence: CASSPRTGYGYTF. Here the CDR3 DNA reads TGTGCCAGCAGTCCCCGGACTGGCTATGGCTACACCTTC.